This TCR beta chain was profiled in a study of T-cell memory formation after mild COVID-19. One entry per CDR3 protein results from TCRdb running MiXCR on the 5' RACE reads. The sample includes 250,000 to 350,000 distinct CDR3 sequences, 16% of them seen just once. This clonotype was detected only a few times. The antigen is undetermined. The CDR3 runs to 12 residues. Germline V gives CDR1 MNHEY, CDR2 SVGAGI. The V end was cut by 8 bases, the J end by 7 bases, with 14 bases between. Overall study results and limits: Among CD4+ contracting clones, most were CM and EM, and CD8+ ones EMRA.

Sample: PBMCs or a T cell subset sorted from them (not recorded which). The rearrangement links TRBV6-5 to TRBJ1-2; D might be TRBD1 (5 bases). The clonotype was recovered from a man aged 18 to 30 who had mild COVID-19 (a few samples of this study predate the infection). Cell type and time point are not known. CDR3 nucleotides: TGTGCCAGCTACGGACAACCGGGTGGCTACACCTTC. Its translation: CASYGQPGGYTF.